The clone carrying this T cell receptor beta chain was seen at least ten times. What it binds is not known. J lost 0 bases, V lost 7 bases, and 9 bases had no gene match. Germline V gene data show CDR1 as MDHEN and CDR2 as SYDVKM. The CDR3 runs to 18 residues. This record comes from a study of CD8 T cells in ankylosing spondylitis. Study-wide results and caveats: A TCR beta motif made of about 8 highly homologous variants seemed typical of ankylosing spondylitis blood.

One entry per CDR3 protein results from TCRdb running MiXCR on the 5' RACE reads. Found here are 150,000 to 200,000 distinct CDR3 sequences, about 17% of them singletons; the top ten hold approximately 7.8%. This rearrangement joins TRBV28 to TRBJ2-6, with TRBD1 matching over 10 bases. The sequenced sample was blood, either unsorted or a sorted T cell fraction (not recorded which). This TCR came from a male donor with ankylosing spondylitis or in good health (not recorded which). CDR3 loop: CASNRQGAPISGANVLTF. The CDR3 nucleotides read TGTGCCAGCAATAGACAGGGGGCCCCGATCTCTGGGGCCAACGTCCTGACTTTC.